This T cell receptor (beta chain) was sequenced for a study of T-cell memory formation after mild COVID-19. Notes on the study in general: Pre-infection memory contained some responding clones, which suggested that cross-reactive memory had joined. The authors did not confirm SARS-CoV-2 specificity of second-wave clones peaking day 37. Clones contracting over day 15 to 85 were CD4/CD8 balanced, with later expanders leaning CD4+.

CDR1 LGHNA and CDR2 YSLEER come from the germline V gene. V lost 0 bases to trimming and J lost 5 bases, with 16 bases between them. This CDR3 spans 16 amino acids. The sample holds a few counts of this clonotype. The antigen is not known. TCRdb used MiXCR to reprocess the 5' RACE reads, holding one entry per CDR3 protein. Here the sample spans a few hundred thousand distinct CDR3 sequences, around 27% being singletons. The gene calls are TRBV4-3 and TRBJ2-5; D may be TRBD1 or TRBD2 (5 bases each). Sequencing was performed on PBMCs or a T cell subset sorted from them (not recorded which). This clonotype originated in an adult woman who had mild COVID-19 (a few samples of this study predate the infection). Cell type and time point are not known. The CDR3 region has the DNA TGCGCCAGCAGCCAAGACGGATCCACTAGGGACGAGACCCAGTACTTC. It is translated as CASSQDGSTRDETQYF.